This TCR beta chain appears in the sequencing data of a study of CD8 T cells in ankylosing spondylitis listed by TCRdb under 2017. Study-level background: The study profiled T cell receptor beta repertoires in healthy donors and ankylosing spondylitis patients to find disease-linked TCR variants. In total, the full study cohort was made up of some 110 healthy donors and 25 ankylosing spondylitis patients. Peripheral blood was sampled, and synovial fluid was additionally collected from ankylosing spondylitis patients. The study at large found these results: In peripheral blood, the disease-linked clones were found at relatively low frequencies and had a CD8+ phenotype. A TCR beta motif of about 8 highly homologous amino acid variants appeared characteristic of blood from ankylosing spondylitis patients. The disease-linked clones were reported to be significantly enriched in matched synovial fluid samples from ankylosing spondylitis patients. Some motif variants had previously been reported in the synovial fluid and blood of reactive arthritis patients, which suggests shared mechanisms of disease initiation.

Many counts were recorded for this clonotype. Its antigen is not yet known. No base qualities exist here, and no much larger clone lies one base off it. Instrument on record: Illumina HiSeq 2500. Quantitative 5'-RACE with molecular barcodes was used to prepare TCR beta libraries. The original methods were these. To identify disease-linked TCR variants, a new computational method was used, one built on a probabilistic model of VDJ rearrangement. Clones were called with MiXCR by TCRdb after fastp trimmed the public reads at Q25, and only in-frame beta chains were retained. Rows are combined by CDR3 protein, so each entry shows the most common genes and DNA. The V and J calls shown here were made by TCRdb, not taken from the authors' results. For this sample the table gives around 88,000 distinct CDR3 sequences, of which just under 9% were detected only once. The top ten constitute approximately 4.6% of the sample.

The sample was blood, either unsorted or a sorted T cell fraction (not recorded which). The TCR comes from a male donor with ankylosing spondylitis or in good health (not recorded which).

The DNA is as follows: TGTGCCAGCAGCTTCAACCTAGCGACTGGGGTGAACAATGAGCAGTTCTTC. The resulting protein is CASSFNLATGVNNEQFF. The chain couples TRBV5-6 to TRBJ2-1; the D gene is perhaps TRBD2, from 6 matching bases. Reading the germline V gene gives CDR1 SGHDT and CDR2 YYEEEE. V and J lose 2 bases and 5 bases, and a span of 20 bases separates them. The CDR3 holds 17 amino acids from the cysteine to the phenylalanine. CDR3 DNA only is kept here, 51 bases in frame from base 1.